The clone carrying this T cell receptor (beta chain) was detected once. What it binds is unknown. In contrast to the negatively isolated CD8+ and CD4+ T cells, TEMRA cells were FACS-enriched. In germline, CDR1 is GTSNPN, CDR2 SVGIG (reference sequence). J lost 0 bases, V lost 4 bases, and 7 bases had no gene match. This CDR3 is built from 15 residues. Random hexamers primed reverse transcription of about 0.45 to 1 ug RNA. An immunoSEQ multiplex PCR amplified TCR beta CDR3 over 54 Vbeta and 13 Jbeta. TCRdb re-called the immunoSEQ multiplex PCR reads through MiXCR, storing one row per CDR3 protein. Here the sample spans fewer than 80,000 distinct CDR3 sequences, just under 95% being singletons. The sample is drawn from a study of CD8 T cells in Susac syndrome. Study-wide results and caveats: The relatively small number of individuals in the TCR sequencing and HLA analysis was acknowledged by the study.

The source of this sequence is a human donor with multiple sclerosis. Source material: CD8+ T cells from PBMCs. This chain joins TRBV30 and TRBJ2-5; 8 bases are shared with TRBD2. The CDR3 sequence: CAWIRSGGYQETQYF. Here the CDR3 DNA reads TGTGCCTGGATTAGGAGCGGGGGTTACCAAGAGACCCAGTACTTC.